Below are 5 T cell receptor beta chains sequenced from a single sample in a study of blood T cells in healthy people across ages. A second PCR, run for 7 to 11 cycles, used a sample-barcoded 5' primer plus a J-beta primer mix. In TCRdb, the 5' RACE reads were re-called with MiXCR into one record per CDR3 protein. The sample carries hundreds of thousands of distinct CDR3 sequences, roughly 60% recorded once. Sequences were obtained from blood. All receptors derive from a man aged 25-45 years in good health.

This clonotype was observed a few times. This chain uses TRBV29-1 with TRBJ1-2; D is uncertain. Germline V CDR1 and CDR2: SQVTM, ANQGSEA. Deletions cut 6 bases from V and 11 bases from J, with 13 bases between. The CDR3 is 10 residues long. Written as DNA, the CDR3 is TGCAGCGTGGACGGACCCAATTACACCTTC. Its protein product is CSVDGPNYTF.

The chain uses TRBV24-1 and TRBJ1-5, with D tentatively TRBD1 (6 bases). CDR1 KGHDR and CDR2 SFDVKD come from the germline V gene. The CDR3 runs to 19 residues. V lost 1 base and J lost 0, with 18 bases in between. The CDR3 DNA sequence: TGTGCCACCAGTGATTTACCCTGGACAGAGGGGTATAGCAATCAGCCCCAGCATTTT. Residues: CATSDLPWTEGYSNQPQHF.

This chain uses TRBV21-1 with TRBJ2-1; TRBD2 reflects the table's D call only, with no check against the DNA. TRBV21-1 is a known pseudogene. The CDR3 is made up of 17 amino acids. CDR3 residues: CAGSKSVAGGPNNEQFF. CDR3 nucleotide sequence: TGTGCCGGCAGCAAAAGTGTAGCGGGGGGACCCAACAATGAGCAGTTCTTC.

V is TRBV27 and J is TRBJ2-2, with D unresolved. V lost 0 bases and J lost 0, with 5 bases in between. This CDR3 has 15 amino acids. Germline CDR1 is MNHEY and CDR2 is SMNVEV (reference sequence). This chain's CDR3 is CASSLSWTNTGELFF. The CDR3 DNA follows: TGTGCCAGCAGTTTATCGTGGACGAACACCGGGGAGCTGTTTTTT.

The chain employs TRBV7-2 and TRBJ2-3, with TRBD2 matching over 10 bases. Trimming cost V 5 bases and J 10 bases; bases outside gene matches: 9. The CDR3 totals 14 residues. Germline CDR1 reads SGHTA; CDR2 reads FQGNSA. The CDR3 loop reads CASSRHLAGDAQYF. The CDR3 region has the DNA TGTGCCAGCAGCCGTCATCTAGCGGGGGATGCGCAGTATTTT.